The 5 T cell receptor beta chains given below trace back to one sample, sequenced in a study of post-analysis software for immune sequencing data. Overall study findings and caveats: Patients used about 5 TRBV segments, including TRBV5-6, TRBV5-1 and TRBV20-1, more often than controls.

No antigen has been identified for these receptors. Libraries were made from TCR beta cDNA, and they carried unique molecular identifiers. TCRdb redid the calling of the PCR reads with MiXCR, one entry per CDR3 protein. The sample has about 570,000 distinct CDR3 sequences, 30% to 40% seen once. Sequencing input: blood. The source of these receptors is a girl aged 2-17 years with multiple sclerosis.

This clonotype was picked up a small number of times. The chain couples TRBV6-6 to TRBJ2-5; D not resolved. Per germline, CDR1 MNHNY and CDR2 SVGAGI (reference sequence). This CDR3 region has 13 residues. Trimming took 6 bases from V and 1 from J, leaving 9 bases between them. The CDR3 is CASSRPSQETQYF. The DNA of the CDR3 is TGTGCCAGCAGCCGCCCTTCCCAAGAGACCCAGTACTTC.

This clonotype was counted many times. V is TRBV20-1 and J is TRBJ2-5, with D possibly being TRBD1 or TRBD2 (5 bases each). CDR1 is DFQATT and CDR2 is SNEGSKA in the germline V gene (reference sequence). V shed 3 bases and J shed 4 bases, with 15 bases lying between them. The CDR3 runs 14 residues. CDR3 loop: CSASQVEGIETQYF. The CDR3 DNA sequence: TGCAGTGCTAGTCAAGTTGAGGGGATAGAGACCCAGTACTTC.

The sample holds a few counts of this clonotype. The chain combines TRBV29-1 with TRBJ2-1; D remains unclear. The CDR3 length is 14 residues. The V and J ends lost 4 bases and 4 bases respectively, with 14 bases between them. Germline assignment: CDR1 SQVTM and CDR2 ANQGSEA. CDR3 in amino acids: CSVVGLMTYNEQFF. Here the CDR3 DNA reads TGCAGCGTTGTCGGGCTGATGACTTACAATGAGCAGTTCTTC.

The V and J genes are TRBV15 and TRBJ2-7, with TRBD2 identical over 8 bases. Germline V gives CDR1 LNHNV, CDR2 YYDKDF (reference sequence). Trimming cost V 5 bases and J 5 bases; bases outside gene matches: 5. The CDR3 sequence is 13 residues long. The CDR3 DNA reads TGTGCCACCAGCGGGACTAGTAAGGACGAGCAGTACTTC. As protein: CATSGTSKDEQYF.

The chain joins TRBV12-3 or TRBV12-4 to TRBJ1-5; no reliable D call. The CDR3 totals 15 residues. The V end was cut by 5 bases, the J end by 0 bases, with 11 bases between. In nucleotides, the CDR3 is TGTGCCAGCAGTGAATCCGGGCCTAGCAATCAGCCCCAGCATTTT. Amino acid sequence: CASSESGPSNQPQHF.